Each of the 28 T cell receptor beta chains below was sequenced from the same sample in a study of CD8+ T cells in alopecia areata. Sorting of pooled cutaneous lymph node cells was based on CD4, CD8alpha, NKG2D, NKG2ACE and other markers. Investigators isolated RNA and reverse transcribed it into cDNA to act as the sequencing template. Only in-frame clones appear in the TCRdb table, and some are missing; sequencing was by immunoSEQ multiplex PCR. The sample holds about 300,000 clones, and no clone turns up only once. The sample consisted of CD4+ T cells sorted from a lymph node. The receptors originated from a C3H/HeJ mouse with alopecia areata. The mouse line has the MHC haplotype H2-k.

In its sample, this clone was seen a few times. Gene labels here are mouse ones. The read ends 4 residues early relative to the CDR3; the germline J gene fills the gap. The rearrangement joins TRBV13-1 to TRBJ2-1; TRBD2 matches 8 bases. The CDR3 loop spans 14 amino acids. V lost 4 bases, J lost 3 bases, and 3 bases stayed unmatched. Per germline, CDR1 NSHNY and CDR2 SYGAGN. CDR3 amino acids: CASSPGLVYAEQFF. The CDR3 DNA, read in part, is TGTGCCAGCAGTCCGGGACTGGTCTATGCT.

This clone was detected ten times or more. Gene names are the mouse ones. The read ends 4 residues before the CDR3 terminus; that terminus is restored from the germline J gene. The chain joins TRBV12-1 to TRBJ1-2, with 10 nucleotides matching TRBD1. Trimming at V came to 2 bases and at J to 4 bases, leaving 9 bases not matched to a gene. This CDR3 is 16 amino acids long. Germline CDR1 is SGHSN and CDR2 is HYEKVE. The CDR3 DNA, read in part, is TGTGCCAGCTCTCCAGTCCCGGGACAGGGGTTCTCC. Encoded protein: CASSPVPGQGFS. The whole CDR3 protein is CASSPVPGQGFSDYTF.

This clone showed up just a few times. The genes and germline here are from mouse. The CDR3 extends 4 residues past the end of the read, so its final part is completed from the germline J gene. This chain joins TRBV19 and TRBJ1-2, with TRBD1 matching 10 bases. Germline V gene sequence: CDR1 FNHDT, CDR2 SITEND (reference sequence). The CDR3 extends over 15 amino acids. V was clipped by 4 bases and J by 1 base; unmatched bases: 4. CDR3 loop: CASSPRDRGNSDYTF. Incomplete CDR3 DNA: TGTGCCAGCAGTCCCCGGGACAGGGGAAACTCC.

About this clone: Gene labels here are mouse ones. The read comes to an end 4 residues before the CDR3 does, leaving the germline J gene to fill in the end. J is TRBJ2-7 and V is TRBV19, with TRBD1 identical over 9 bases. V lost 4 bases, J lost 0 bases, and 8 bases stayed unmatched. Germline assignment: CDR1 FNHDT and CDR2 SITEND (reference sequence). The CDR3 contains 16 residues. This chain's CDR3 is CASSPPGTGNSYEQYF. CDR3 DNA, as far as it was read: TGTGCCAGCAGTCCGCCCGGGACAGGGAACTCCTAT. Using reference TRBV19 and TRBJ2-7 for the parts outside the CDR3, the full variable domain is GGIITQTPKFLIGQEGQKLTLKCQQNFNHDTMYWYRQDSGKGLRLIYYSITENDLQKGDLSEGYDASREKKSSFSLTVTSAQKNEMAVFLCASSPPGTGNSYEQYFGPGTRLTVL.

On this clone: Gene names and germline match the mouse. The read ends 3 residues before the CDR3 terminus; that terminus is restored from the germline J gene. Other DNA sequences in this specimen translate into the identical CDR3. The V call is TRBV13-1, the J call TRBJ1-6; no definite D call. TRBJ1-6 is recorded as an ORF, its role being uncertain. This CDR3 spans 12 amino acids. Trimming took off 1 base at V and 7 bases at J, with 3 bases between the two ends. Per germline, CDR1 NSHNY and CDR2 SYGAGN. CDR3 bases read: TGTGCCAGCAGTGATCAAAATTCGCCC. Translating it yields CASSDQNSP. The whole CDR3 protein reads CASSDQNSPLYF.

Notes on this clone: Gene labels here are mouse ones. CDR3 DNA (partial): TGCACCTGCAGTGCAGATCGGGGACAGGGGTTCACA. Its protein product is CTCSADRGQGFT. The full CDR3 protein is CTCSADRGQGFTEVFF. This rearrangement joins TRBV1 to TRBJ1-1; 10 nucleotides agree with TRBD1. The CDR3 goes on 4 residues after the read ends, and that part is filled in from the germline J gene. J gave up 4 bases and V 0 bases, and 5 bases lay outside the gene matches. Germline CDR1 is NSQYPW and CDR2 is LRSPGD (reference sequence). The CDR3 runs to 16 residues.

This clone has a handful of counts. The gene names given are mouse names. The read terminates 3 residues ahead of where the CDR3 ends, so the germline J gene completes it. The chain has TRBV19 and TRBJ1-6; TRBD1 agrees at 7 bases. TRBJ1-6 is assigned to the ORF class and has an uncertain function. The CDR3 is made up of 16 amino acids. Looked up from germline, CDR1 is FNHDT and CDR2 is SITEND (reference sequence). The V and J ends lost 3 bases and 3 bases, in that order; junction bases with no gene match: 6. Incomplete CDR3 DNA: TGTGCCAGCAGTACTGCGGGACAGCTCTATAATTCGCCC. Translated: CASSTAGQLYNSP. The entire CDR3 is CASSTAGQLYNSPLYF.

About this clone: The gene names here belong to mouse. The read terminates 4 residues ahead of where the CDR3 ends, so the germline J gene completes it. This rearrangement joins TRBV19 to TRBJ2-7, with D possibly TRBD1 on 5 matching bases. The CDR3 loop spans 11 amino acids. CDR1 is FNHDT and CDR2 is SITEND in the germline V gene (reference sequence). V was cut by 7 bases and J by 3 bases, with 8 bases left in between. The part of the CDR3 DNA that was read is TGTGCCAGCGGACATCTCTAT. Protein: CASGHLY. In full, the CDR3 reads CASGHLYEQYF.

Notes on this clone: All gene names here are mouse names. The read gets to within 4 residues of the CDR3 end, and the germline J gene fills in the rest. Other DNA sequences in the sample encode the same CDR3. V usage is TRBV31 and J usage is TRBJ1-2; tentative D call: TRBD1 (6 bases). CDR1 GKSSPN and CDR2 SITVG come from the germline V gene. This CDR3 has 14 residues. Trimming removed 0 bases at V and 0 bases at J, with 8 bases between. CDR3 bases read: TGTGCCTGGAGTCTACCAGGGGCAAACTCC. It specifies CAWSLPGANS. The full CDR3 is CAWSLPGANSDYTF.

This clone was seen only a few times. Genes and germline are mouse. The sequenced fragment ends 3 residues before the CDR3 boundary, so the rest is inferred from the germline J gene. V gene TRBV1 combines with J gene TRBJ1-6; 10 bases are shared with TRBD1. TRBJ1-6 is known as an ORF, though its function is uncertain. The CDR3 sequence is 14 residues long. The germline gives CDR1 NSQYPW, CDR2 LRSPGD (reference sequence). CDR3 in amino acids: CTCSASGQGVSLYF. Incomplete CDR3 DNA: TGCACCTGCAGTGCCTCCGGACAGGGGGTATCC.

This clone was observed a few times. Gene names and germline match the mouse. The observed sequence ends 4 residues before the CDR3 terminus, with the missing tail filled in from the germline J gene. The chain links TRBV13-2 to TRBJ2-3; weak D call: TRBD2 (7 bases). V dropped 4 bases and J dropped 2 bases, with 14 bases sitting between them. Germline V CDR1 and CDR2: NNHNN, SYGAGS (reference sequence). The CDR3 has 15 residues. The CDR3 protein is CASGRGARDAETLYF. Incomplete CDR3 DNA: TGTGCCAGCGGTCGGGGGGCGCGGGATGCAGAA.

With respect to this clone: The CDR3 carries no conserved terminal phenylalanine or tryptophan, so it likely arises from a read error. It is unclear where the CDR3 begins or ends on the DNA, so no DNA is shown, and the CDR3 is as TCRdb lists it. The genes are named according to mouse. This chain uses TRBV12-1 with TRBJ1-7; the table names TRBD1, a call not compared with the DNA. TRBJ1-7 is classed as an ORF, of uncertain function. The germline gives CDR1 SGHSN, CDR2 HYEKVE. The CDR3 is 12 residues long, ends included. CDR3 sequence: CASSLPGTYDDH.

A remark on this clone: The germline and genes are mouse ones. The read comes to an end 4 residues before the CDR3 does, leaving the germline J gene to fill in the end. The chain combines TRBV13-1 with TRBJ2-3, with 7 bases aligning to TRBD2. This CDR3 has 16 amino acids. Germline trimming cut 3 bases from V and 0 bases from J; bases unmatched to any gene: 7. Germline V gene lookup returns CDR1 NSHNY and CDR2 SYGAGN. CDR3 DNA, as far as it was read: TGTGCCAGCAGTGGAACTGGGGCGGCTAGTGCAGAA. Its protein product is CASSGTGAASAE. The full CDR3 protein reads CASSGTGAASAETLYF.

This clone was recorded a few times. Gene and germline names: mouse. The CDR3 extends 4 residues past the end of the read, so its final part is completed from the germline J gene. The chain carries TRBV13-1 and TRBJ2-5; 10 bases map to TRBD2. V was pared by 4 bases and J by 3 bases, with 5 bases of the junction left unmatched. This CDR3 region has 15 residues. CDR1 and CDR2 (germline): NSHNY, SYGAGN. The covered CDR3 bases are TGTGCCAGCAGTTTCAGACTGGGGGGTCAAGAC. This codes for CASSFRLGGQD. The whole CDR3 sequence reads CASSFRLGGQDTQYF.

In regard to this clone: Here the gene names and germline are mouse. The read finishes 4 residues shy of the CDR3 end, and the germline J gene is used to complete it. The same CDR3 also results from other DNA sequences found in this sample. V usage is TRBV31 and J usage is TRBJ1-2; 8 bases agree with TRBD1. CDR1 and CDR2 from the germline V gene are GKSSPN and SITVG. V gave up 2 bases and J gave up 2 bases; unmatched junction bases: 4. There are 14 residues in the CDR3. CDR3 protein: CAWSRGQGNSDYTF. The covered CDR3 bases are TGTGCCTGGAGTAGAGGACAGGGTAACTCC.

This clone turned up a few times. Gene names and germline match the mouse. The read finishes 4 residues shy of the CDR3 end, and the germline J gene is used to complete it. V gene TRBV1 combines with J gene TRBJ2-7, with 7 bases that match TRBD1. Per the germline V gene, CDR1 is NSQYPW and CDR2 is LRSPGD (reference sequence). The CDR3 contains 15 residues. Trimming cost V 0 bases and J 3 bases; bases outside gene matches: 5. The sequenced part of the CDR3 DNA is TGCACCTGCAGTGCAGAGTATCAGGGGGACTAT. Translating gives CTCSAEYQGDY. The whole CDR3 sequence is CTCSAEYQGDYEQYF.

This clone was found a few times. Gene labels here are mouse ones. The read ends 4 residues early relative to the CDR3; the germline J gene fills the gap. This chain uses TRBV13-3 with TRBJ2-3, with D possibly matching TRBD1 (5 bases). Germline CDR1 is NNHDY and CDR2 is SYVADS. The CDR3 sequence is 13 residues long. V shed 5 bases and J shed 0 bases, with 7 bases lying between them. CDR3 region: CASRQDSAETLYF. The CDR3 bases that were read are TGTGCCAGCAGACAGGATAGTGCAGAA.

A word on this clone: Each gene name is a mouse one. This sample includes further DNA sequences coding for the same CDR3. The CDR3: CASSGTGGTGQLYF. The CDR3 bases that were read are TGTGCCAGCAGTGGGACTGGGGGTACCGGG. V is TRBV13-1 and J is TRBJ2-2; 10 bases agree with TRBD2. The read is 4 residues too short to cover the CDR3 end, so that end is filled in from the germline J gene. CDR3 length: 14 residues. The germline V gene encodes CDR1 NSHNY and CDR2 SYGAGN. Losses at the gene ends were 3 bases for V and 5 bases for J; bases not matched to a gene: 1.

A remark on this clone: Gene names and germline match the mouse. The CDR3 end is not reached by the read, which stops 4 residues before it; the germline J gene fills it in. V gene TRBV13-1 combines with J gene TRBJ2-7; 9 nucleotides line up with TRBD1. CDR3 size: 12 residues. Looked up from germline, CDR1 is NSHNY and CDR2 is SYGAGN. CDR3 sequence reads: CASHDRGYEQYF. The part of the CDR3 DNA that was read is TGTGCCAGCCACGACAGGGGGTAT.

This clone appeared a few times. The gene symbols are mouse symbols. Coverage ceases 4 residues before the CDR3 finishes, and the germline J gene fills in the end. The chain uses TRBV5 and TRBJ1-2, with 9 bases identical to TRBD1. J was trimmed by 4 bases and V by 2 bases; bases with no gene match: 5. The CDR3 contains 15 residues. CDR1 is LGHNA, CDR2 YNLKQL, per germline (reference sequence). Incomplete CDR3 DNA: TGTGCCAGCAGCCAATCGGGACAGGGTGGCTCC. Residues: CASSQSGQGGS. From start to end, the CDR3 is CASSQSGQGGSDYTF.

This clone was observed a few times. Any gene name here is a mouse gene name. The CDR3 is cut off 4 residues early in the read; its end comes from the germline J gene. The chain carries TRBV1 and TRBJ2-4, with TRBD2 identical over 7 bases. The CDR3 has 15 residues. V shed 0 bases, J shed 3 bases, and the junction held 3 bases outside the gene matches. Per the germline V gene, CDR1 is NSQYPW and CDR2 is LRSPGD (reference sequence). The part of the CDR3 DNA that was read is TGCACCTGCAGTGCAGAATCTGGGGGACAAAAC. Translation gives CTCSAESGGQN. The entire CDR3 protein is CTCSAESGGQNTLYF.

A few counts support this clone. The genes and germline here are from mouse. The observed sequence ends 4 residues before the CDR3 terminus, with the missing tail filled in from the germline J gene. The J gene is TRBJ2-1, the V gene TRBV31; tentatively, D is TRBD1 (6 bases). CDR1 and CDR2 (germline): GKSSPN, SITVG. Deletions cut 2 bases from V and 2 bases from J, with 13 bases between. The CDR3 is 15 residues long. The CDR3 protein is CAWSKGAGDYAEQFF. The part of the CDR3 DNA that was read is TGTGCCTGGAGTAAAGGGGCAGGGGACTATGCT.

This clone was counted a few times. Mouse gene names apply. The sequence runs out 4 residues before the end of the CDR3; the remainder is reconstructed from the germline J gene. The V call is TRBV5, the J call TRBJ1-1; unclear D gene. V was shortened by 4 bases and J by 1 base, with 10 bases between the two germline ends. The CDR3 runs 14 residues. The germline gives CDR1 LGHNA, CDR2 YNLKQL (reference sequence). The CDR3 sequence: CASSPKWGNTEVFF. The part of the CDR3 DNA that was read is TGTGCCAGCAGCCCAAAGTGGGGGAACACA.

This clone was seen more than once but under ten times. Mouse names are used for the genes. CDR3 region: CASSFPDRGFYEQYF. The sequenced part of the CDR3 DNA is TGTGCCAGCAGTTTCCCGGACAGGGGGTTCTAT. The chain links TRBV14 to TRBJ2-7; 10 bases align to TRBD1. Read sequence stops 4 residues before the CDR3 end, and the germline J gene provides the missing end. Germline CDR1 SGHDT, CDR2 FRDEAV. The junction had 4 bases not matched to a gene; V was cut back by 1 base and J by 3 bases. This CDR3 has 15 amino acids.

This clone has just a few counts. These gene names are mouse names. The read is 4 residues too short to cover the CDR3 end, so that end is filled in from the germline J gene. The chain links TRBV13-1 to TRBJ2-1; TRBD1 is a possible D gene (5 bases). The germline V gene encodes CDR1 NSHNY and CDR2 SYGAGN. The CDR3 loop spans 14 amino acids. Deletions cut 1 base from V and 3 bases from J, with 8 bases between. Incomplete CDR3 DNA: TGTGCCAGCAGTGATAGGACACCCTATGCT. It encodes CASSDRTPYA. The full CDR3 sequence reads CASSDRTPYAEQFF.

On this clone itself: Gene names and germline refer to mouse. The CDR3 end is not reached by the read, which stops 4 residues before it; the germline J gene fills it in. The rearrangement links TRBV17 to TRBJ2-7; 11 nucleotides agree with TRBD2. The CDR3 totals 14 residues. Germline V lookup: CDR1 MNHDT, CDR2 YYDKIL. V dropped 6 bases and J dropped 2; count of bases not matched to a gene: 3. CDR3 in amino acids: CASRRLGGTYEQYF. The sequenced CDR3 bases are TGTGCTAGCAGAAGACTGGGGGGGACCTAT.

Concerning this clone: Gene names and germline refer to mouse. The DNA read from the CDR3 is TGTGCCAGCAGGCCCGGGACAGGGGCTAATTCGCCC. It codes for CASRPGTGANSP. The CDR3 reads in full as CASRPGTGANSPLYF. The rearrangement uses TRBV13-3 and TRBJ1-6; 10 nucleotides agree with TRBD1. The CDR3 goes on 3 residues after the read ends, and that part is filled in from the germline J gene. TRBJ1-6 carries the ORF label, with uncertain function. V dropped 5 bases and J dropped 6; count of bases not matched to a gene: 5. The germline V gene has CDR1 NNHDY and CDR2 SYVADS. The CDR3 is 15 residues long.

This clone has a handful of counts. Mouse gene names apply. The read halts 4 residues ahead of the CDR3 end, with the missing end drawn from the germline J gene. The same CDR3 is also encoded by other DNA sequences in this sample. This sequence joins TRBV13-2 and TRBJ2-1; 12 positions match TRBD2. This CDR3 has 16 amino acids. Unmatched junction bases numbered 2, after V lost 0 bases and J lost 4 bases. From germline, CDR1 is NNHNN and CDR2 SYGAGS (reference sequence). CDR3 protein: CASGDAGTGGYAEQFF. The sequenced part of the CDR3 DNA is TGTGCCAGCGGTGATGCCGGGACTGGGGGGTATGCT.